The rows below give T cell receptor beta chains drawn from one sample of a study of control samples from healthy donors and cancer patients. TCRdb's table, derived via immunoSEQ multiplex PCR, lists solely in-frame clones and lacks some. Here the sample spans 84,000 or so clones, 84% being singletons. Material: PBMCs. All receptors come from a man between 60 and 70 years old with head and neck cancer. CDR3s include the opening cysteine and the closing phenylalanine or tryptophan. The order of the fields is V gene, clone size, J gene, D gene, CDR3 DNA, CDR3 protein. The D gene is left open where the match is weak. Clone size appears in some rows only: once, few, many, or a class for an expanded clone.

TRBV18,NA,TRBJ1-5,NA,TGTGCCAGCTCACCAAATAGGGCCGGGACAAGTAGCAATCAGCCCCAGCATTTT,CASSPNRAGTSSNQPQHF
TRBV6-5,few,TRBJ2-3,TRBD2,TGTGCCAGCAGTTACTTAGCGGGAGGGCCGGGGGGTACGCAGTATTTT,CASSYLAGGPGGTQYF
TRBV2,once,TRBJ1-6,NA,TGTGCCAGCAGCTCGGGGAGCTCCTATAATTCACCCCTCCACTTT,CASSSGSSYNSPLHF
TRBV20-1,NA,TRBJ2-1,NA,TGCAGTGCTAGTGCGGGTAACAATGAGCAGTTCTTC,CSASAGNNEQFF
TRBV7-2,NA,TRBJ2-1,NA,TGTGCCAGCAGCTTAGATTATCGGAATGAGCAGTTCTTC,CASSLDYRNEQFF
TRBV18,NA,TRBJ1-2,NA,TGTGCCAGCTCCCCTCTCGGGGTGAGTGGCTACACCTTC,CASSPLGVSGYTF
TRBV18,NA,TRBJ1-4,NA,TGTGCCAGCTCACCTCCCACAGCGGATGAAAAACTGTTTTTT,CASSPPTADEKLFF
TRBV19,NA,TRBJ1-2,NA,TGTGCCAGTAGTATATCTCTGCCGTCGGCGGGGCTCTATGGCTACACCTTC,CASSISLPSAGLYGYTF
TRBV28,once,TRBJ2-7,NA,TGTGCCAGCAGTATTGCCGGGACCCTTGGGGCCTACGAGCAGTACTTC,CASSIAGTLGAYEQYF
TRBV4-1,NA,TRBJ2-1,NA,TGCGCCAGCAGCCAAGGGAGATTCTCCTACAATGAGCAGTTCTTC,CASSQGRFSYNEQFF
TRBV12-3/TRBV12-4,few,TRBJ2-7,TRBD2,TGTGCCAGCTGCCAACTAGCGGGAGGCGAGCAGTACTTC,CASCQLAGGEQYF
TRBV30,NA,TRBJ2-7,TRBD1,TGTGCCTGGAGTGTAGCTGGGACAGTAAAGAGCGAGCAGTACTTC,CAWSVAGTVKSEQYF
TRBV3-1/TRBV3-2,NA,TRBJ2-7,NA,TGTGCCAGCAGCCCCCCAGGGGTAGACGAGCAGTACTTC,CASSPPGVDEQYF
TRBV5-4,NA,TRBJ2-2,TRBD1,TGTGCCAGCAGCCCCACAGGGGGTACCCCCACCGGGGAGCTGTTTTTT,CASSPTGGTPTGELFF
TRBV4-1,NA,TRBJ2-7,NA,TGCGCCAGCAGCCACGCGGGGACTGACACCTACGAGCAGTACTTC,CASSHAGTDTYEQYF
TRBV30,many,TRBJ2-3,NA,TGTGCCTGGAGTTCGACGGGTGATACGCAGTATTTT,CAWSSTGDTQYF
TRBV5-1,NA,TRBJ1-2,NA,TGCGCCAGCAGCTTAGACCCGAAAGGGGCCGCCTATGGCTACACCTTC,CASSLDPKGAAYGYTF
TRBV12-3/TRBV12-4,NA,TRBJ2-7,NA,TGTGCCAGCAGTTTCAACAGAGCCTACGAGCAGTACTTC,CASSFNRAYEQYF
TRBV5-1,NA,TRBJ2-5,TRBD2,TGCGCCAGCAGCCCGGGACTAGCGGCTAGACAAGAGACCCAGTACTTC,CASSPGLAARQETQYF
TRBV5-1,few,TRBJ2-7,TRBD1,TGCGCCAGCAGCTCCCGACAGGGGGCCGAATACGAGCAGTACTTC,CASSSRQGAEYEQYF
TRBV6-5,few,TRBJ2-6,NA,TGTGCCAGCAGTTACACGGGCTCTGGGGCCAACGTCCTGACTTTC,CASSYTGSGANVLTF
TRBV6-1,NA,TRBJ2-6,NA,TGTGCCAGCAGTGAAGCCCCCTGGGGGACTGGGGCCAACGTCCTGACTTTC,CASSEAPWGTGANVLTF
TRBV6-2/TRBV6-3,NA,TRBJ1-5,NA,TGTGCCAGCAGCTTAGGACTGGCAGGTCAGCCCCAGCATTTT,CASSLGLAGQPQHF
TRBV7-9,few,TRBJ1-6,NA,TGTGCCAGTGGTGGGAACAGTCCAAATTCACCCCTCCACTTT,CASGGNSPNSPLHF
TRBV4-1,NA,TRBJ2-7,NA,TGCGCCAGCAGCCAAGGGTGGTCCGGGTTCTCCTACGAGCAGTACTTC,CASSQGWSGFSYEQYF
TRBV7-9,NA,TRBJ1-5,NA,TGTGCCAGCAGCTTGGCAGGGGGCAATCAGCCCCAGCATTTT,CASSLAGGNQPQHF
TRBV18,NA,TRBJ2-7,NA,TGTGCCAGCTCCCCCTCCAGCTCTGTTTCCTACGAGCAGTACTTC,CASSPSSSVSYEQYF
TRBV28,NA,TRBJ2-4,TRBD2,TGTGCCAGCAGTCGTACGGGGGGAGCCACCCCCCTAGCCAAAAACATTCAGTACTTC,CASSRTGGATPLAKNIQYF
TRBV7-8,few,TRBJ2-1,NA,TGTGCCAGCTTTCCGACAGGTTACAATGAGCAGTTCTTC,CASFPTGYNEQFF
TRBV11-2,NA,TRBJ2-5,NA,TGTGCCAGCAGCTTAGGAGGGGGTAACCAAGAGACCCAGTACTTC,CASSLGGGNQETQYF
TRBV2,once,TRBJ2-1,TRBD2,TGTGCCAGCAGTGTGTCCCCCGTACTAGCGGGAGGGGTAAAAGGGTTCTTC,CASSVSPVLAGGVKGFF
TRBV27,NA,TRBJ2-3,TRBD2,TGTGCCAGCAATTTCCTCGGGGAGGGCCAAGATACGCAGTATTTT,CASNFLGEGQDTQYF
TRBV18,NA,TRBJ1-1,NA,TGTGCCAGCTCACCACGGGGGGCTGGCACTGAAGCTTTCTTT,CASSPRGAGTEAFF
TRBV3-1/TRBV3-2,NA,TRBJ1-4,NA,TGTGCCAGCAGCCAAGACGGCCACAGGGCACTGTTTTTT,CASSQDGHRALFF
TRBV6-4,NA,TRBJ2-1,NA,TGTGCCAGCAGTGACTCGAGGTCCGGGATCGATGAGCAGTTCTTC,CASSDSRSGIDEQFF
TRBV29-1,NA,TRBJ2-5,NA,TGCAGCGTTGAGGGGGTAGAGACCCAGTACTTC,CSVEGVETQYF
TRBV11-2,NA,TRBJ2-7,TRBD1,TGTGCCAGCAGCGACCGGGACAGGGGCATCTTTGGCTACGAGCAGTACTTC,CASSDRDRGIFGYEQYF
TRBV19,NA,TRBJ2-7,TRBD2,TGTGCCAGCACCCCTAGCGGGAGTGTTTACGAGCAGTACTTC,CASTPSGSVYEQYF
TRBV9,few,TRBJ2-2,TRBD2,TGTGCCAGCGAGGGCGGGAGAGGGACCGGGGAGCTGTTTTTT,CASEGGRGTGELFF
TRBV3-1/TRBV3-2,NA,TRBJ2-4,NA,TGTGCCAGCAGCCGAAGACTTGAACTACCGCCGTACTTC,CASSRRLELPPYF
TRBV3-1/TRBV3-2,NA,TRBJ2-1,NA,TGTGCCAGCAGCCAAGATAGGTTCAATGAGCAGTTCTTC,CASSQDRFNEQFF
TRBV5-1,NA,TRBJ2-7,NA,TGCGCCAGCAGCTTGTCCGGGAACGAGCAGTACTTC,CASSLSGNEQYF
TRBV3-1/TRBV3-2,NA,TRBJ1-6,NA,TGTGCCAGCAGCCTAATCGGACCCAACCGGAGGAATTCACCCCTCCACTTT,CASSLIGPNRRNSPLHF
TRBV5-8,NA,TRBJ2-5,TRBD2,TGTGCCAGCAGCTTTAAGCGGGGCCAGTACTTC,CASSFKRGQYF
TRBV18,NA,TRBJ1-2,NA,TGTGCCAGCTCACCAATCCCCTATGGCTACACCTTC,CASSPIPYGYTF
TRBV7-2,NA,TRBJ1-5,NA,TGTGCCAGCAGCTTAAACGGGGGTAGCAATCAGCCCCAGCATTTT,CASSLNGGSNQPQHF
TRBV29-1,NA,TRBJ2-3,NA,TGCAGCGTCGGAGGGGTAGGTGGGGCAGATACGCAGTATTTT,CSVGGVGGADTQYF
TRBV6-5,NA,TRBJ1-2,NA,TGTGCCAGCAGTACAGGGATATGGGGCTACACCTTC,CASSTGIWGYTF
TRBV6-5,NA,TRBJ2-7,TRBD2,TGTGCCAGCAGTTGGACTTTGCTGGCGGGAGGGTACGAGCAGTACTTC,CASSWTLLAGGYEQYF
TRBV6-6,NA,TRBJ2-2,NA,TGTGCCAGCAGTTACAGTCCCCCACAATGGGAGCTGTTTTTT,CASSYSPPQWELFF
TRBV25-1,NA,TRBJ1-1,NA,TGTGCCACCAAGGGTATGAACACTGAAGCTTTCTTT,CATKGMNTEAFF
TRBV6-5,NA,TRBJ2-7,NA,TGTGCCAGCACCAGGCGGACGAGCTCCTACGAGCAGTACTTC,CASTRRTSSYEQYF
TRBV6-1,NA,TRBJ2-1,NA,TGTGCCAGCAGTGAATGGGGGAGTTCCTACAATGAGCAGTTCTTC,CASSEWGSSYNEQFF
TRBV7-9,NA,TRBJ1-3,NA,TGTGCCAGCAGCCACTCTGGAAACACCATATATTTT,CASSHSGNTIYF
TRBV4-2,NA,TRBJ1-5,NA,TGTGCCAGCAGCCAAAACGTGGGTCAGCCCCAGCATTTT,CASSQNVGQPQHF
TRBV6-6,NA,TRBJ1-2,TRBD1,TGTGCCAGCAGAGGACAGGGAGGGTATGGCTACACCTTC,CASRGQGGYGYTF
TRBV10-3,NA,TRBJ2-1,TRBD1,TGTGCCATCAGTGCCACAGGGGGAAGCTCCTACAATGAGCAGTTCTTC,CAISATGGSSYNEQFF